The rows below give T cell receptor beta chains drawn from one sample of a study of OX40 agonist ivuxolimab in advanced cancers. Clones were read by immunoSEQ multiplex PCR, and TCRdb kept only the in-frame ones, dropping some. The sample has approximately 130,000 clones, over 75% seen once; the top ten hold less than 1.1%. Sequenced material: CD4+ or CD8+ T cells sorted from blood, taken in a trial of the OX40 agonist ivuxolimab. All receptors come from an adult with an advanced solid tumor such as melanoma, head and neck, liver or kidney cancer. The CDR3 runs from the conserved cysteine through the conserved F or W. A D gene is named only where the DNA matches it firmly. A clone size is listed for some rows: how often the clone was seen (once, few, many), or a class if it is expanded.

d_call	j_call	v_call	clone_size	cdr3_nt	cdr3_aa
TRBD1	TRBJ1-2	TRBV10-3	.	TGTGCCATCAGTGATTTCGGGACAGGGGGCGCCTATGGCTACACCTTC	CAISDFGTGGAYGYTF
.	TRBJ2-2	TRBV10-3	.	TGTGCCATCAGGCCCCGACCCGAAGGCACCGGGGAGCTGTTTTTT	CAIRPRPEGTGELFF
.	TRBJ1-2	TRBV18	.	TGTGCCAGCTCACCTCCGGGGGGCAACTATGGCTACACCTTC	CASSPPGGNYGYTF
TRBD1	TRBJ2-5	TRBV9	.	TGTGCCAGCAGCGGACAGGGCCAAGAGACCCAGTACTTC	CASSGQGQETQYF
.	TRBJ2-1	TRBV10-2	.	TGCGCCAGCAGTGAGTGGGGGGCAGGTACGTTAGATGAGCAGTTCTTC	CASSEWGAGTLDEQFF
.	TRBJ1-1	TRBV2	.	TGTGCCAGCAGGGCAGGGCTGAACACTGAAGCTTTCTTT	CASRAGLNTEAFF
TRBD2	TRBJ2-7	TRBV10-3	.	TGTGCCATCAGGAGCCCGGGACTAGAAACCTACGAGCAGTACTTC	CAIRSPGLETYEQYF
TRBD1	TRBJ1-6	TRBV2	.	TGTGCCAGCAGGCGGGACAGGCAGAATTCACCCCTCCACTTT	CASRRDRQNSPLHF
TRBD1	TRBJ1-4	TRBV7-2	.	TGTGCCAGCAGCTCGGGACAGGGAAATGAAAAACTGTTTTTT	CASSSGQGNEKLFF
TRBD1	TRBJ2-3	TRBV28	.	TGTGCCAGCAGTCTGGGACAGATGACAGATACGCAGTATTTT	CASSLGQMTDTQYF
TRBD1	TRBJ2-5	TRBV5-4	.	TGTGCCAGCAGCTTCCGGACAGGGGGCCTGGAGACCCAGTACTTC	CASSFRTGGLETQYF
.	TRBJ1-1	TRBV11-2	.	TGTGCCAGCAGCGAACTGAGGGGGGCCGAAGCTTTCTTT	CASSELRGAEAFF
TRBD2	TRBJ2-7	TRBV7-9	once	TGTGCCAGCAGCTCTGAGGGACTAGCGGGGTCCTACGAGCAGTACTTC	CASSSEGLAGSYEQYF
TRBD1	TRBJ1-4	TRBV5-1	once	TGCGCCAGCAGCTTCTTGGGACAGGCGAACGGTGAAAAACTGTTTTTT	CASSFLGQANGEKLFF
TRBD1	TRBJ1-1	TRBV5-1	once	TGCGCCAGCAGCGCTACCGGGACAGGGAGTGAAGCTTTCTTT	CASSATGTGSEAFF
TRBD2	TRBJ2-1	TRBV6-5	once	TGTGCCAGCAGTTACTCGGGACTAGCATCTGAGCAGTTCTTC	CASSYSGLASEQFF
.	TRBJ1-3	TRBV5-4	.	TGTGCCAGCAGCCCAGCATCAGGACGTTTAAGCTCTGGAAACACCATATATTTT	CASSPASGRLSSGNTIYF
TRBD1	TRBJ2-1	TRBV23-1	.	TGCGCCAGCAGCCCGGACAGGGACGATGAGCAGTTCTTC	CASSPDRDDEQFF
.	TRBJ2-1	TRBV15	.	TGTGCCACCAGCAGAGATTGGGACATAGAGCAGTTCTTC	CATSRDWDIEQFF
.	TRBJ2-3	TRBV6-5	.	TGTGCCAGCAAGGACAGCACAGATACGCAGTATTTT	CASKDSTDTQYF
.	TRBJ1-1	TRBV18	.	TGTGCCAGCTCACCACCGGGACATCTCACGGGAGGCACTGAAGCTTTCTTT	CASSPPGHLTGGTEAFF
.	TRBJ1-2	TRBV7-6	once	TGTGCCAGCAGCTTAGCGCCGACAGACTATGGCTACACCTTC	CASSLAPTDYGYTF
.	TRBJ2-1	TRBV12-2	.	TGTGCAAGTCGCTTACCTGGCCGGCACAATGAGCAGTTCTTC	CASRLPGRHNEQFF
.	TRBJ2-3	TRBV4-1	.	TGCGCCAGCAGCGCCAGGGCTTCCACAGATACGCAGTATTTT	CASSARASTDTQYF
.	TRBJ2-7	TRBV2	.	TGTGCCAGCAGAATCAACGGGGCAGGGAATAACGAGCAGTACTTC	CASRINGAGNNEQYF
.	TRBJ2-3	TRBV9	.	TGTGCCAGCAGCGTAGTTCCCGGGGCCCATCCGACAGATACGCAGTATTTT	CASSVVPGAHPTDTQYF
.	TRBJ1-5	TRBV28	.	TGTGCCAGCAGTTTAGCCTACAATCAGCCCCAGCATTTT	CASSLAYNQPQHF
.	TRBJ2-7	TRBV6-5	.	TGTGCCAGCAGTTATCGGGACATGGCCTACGAGCAGTACTTC	CASSYRDMAYEQYF
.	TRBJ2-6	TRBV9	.	TGTGCCAGCAGCGTAGTTCCCTCTGGGGCCAACGTCCTGACTTTC	CASSVVPSGANVLTF
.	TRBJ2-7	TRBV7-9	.	TGTGCCAGCAGCTTTGGTCGACTAGAGACCGGAGAGCAGTACTTC	CASSFGRLETGEQYF
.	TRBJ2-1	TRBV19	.	TGTGCCAGTAGTATTCCAATCACCGATGAGCAGTTCTTC	CASSIPITDEQFF
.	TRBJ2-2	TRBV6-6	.	TGTGCCAGCACTATGGCTCTGGTTGGGGAGCTGTTTTTT	CASTMALVGELFF
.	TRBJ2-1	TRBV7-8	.	TGTGCCAGCAGCTTAGCGCCGCAGCTTGAGCAGTTCTTC	CASSLAPQLEQFF
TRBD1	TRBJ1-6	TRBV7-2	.	TGTGCCAGCAGCGCGGGACAGGGTAATTCACCCCTCCACTTT	CASSAGQGNSPLHF
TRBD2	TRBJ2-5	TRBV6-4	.	TGTGCCAGCAGTGACTCTCGTCGGGGGGGAATAGAGACCCAGTACTTC	CASSDSRRGGIETQYF
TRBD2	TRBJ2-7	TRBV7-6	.	TGTGCCAGCAGCTTGCTACTAGCGGGAGTCGAGCAGTACTTC	CASSLLLAGVEQYF
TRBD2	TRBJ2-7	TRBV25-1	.	TGTGCCAGCAGCAGCCTTAGCGGGGCCTGGGACGAGCAGTACTTC	CASSSLSGAWDEQYF
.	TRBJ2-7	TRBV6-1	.	TGTGCCAGGGGGCGACAGTATATGATCTACGAGCAGTACTTC	CARGRQYMIYEQYF
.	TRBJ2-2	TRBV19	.	TGTGCCAGTAGTATAGTTGCGGTCACCGGGGAGCTGTTTTTT	CASSIVAVTGELFF
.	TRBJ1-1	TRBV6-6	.	TGTGCCAGCACTATGAAGAGTATGAACACTGAAGCTTTCTTT	CASTMKSMNTEAFF
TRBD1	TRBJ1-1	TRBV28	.	TGTGCCAGCAGTTTATCAGGGGGCGCGGAAACTGAAGCTTTCTTT	CASSLSGGAETEAFF
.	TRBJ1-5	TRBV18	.	TGTGCCAGCTCACCAACGAGCAATCAGCCCCAGCATTTT	CASSPTSNQPQHF
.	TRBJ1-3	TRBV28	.	TGTGCCAGCACCCCCACTAGGGTCTCTGGAAACACCATATATTTT	CASTPTRVSGNTIYF
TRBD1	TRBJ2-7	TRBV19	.	TGTGCCAGTAGTACCCATGGGACAGGGGCCGGCTCCTACGAGCAGTACTTC	CASSTHGTGAGSYEQYF
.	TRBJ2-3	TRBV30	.	TGTGCCTGGAGTGTACTCCGGGGCACAGATACGCAGTATTTT	CAWSVLRGTDTQYF
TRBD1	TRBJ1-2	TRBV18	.	TGTGCCAGCTCACCATCAGGGGGCGCGGAGGGCTACACCTTC	CASSPSGGAEGYTF
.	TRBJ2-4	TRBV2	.	TGTGCCAGCAGTGAAGCAGGGGGGCCCGGCATTCAGTACTTC	CASSEAGGPGIQYF
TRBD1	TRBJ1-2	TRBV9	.	TGTGCCAGCAGCGTAATGGGACAGGGATTCTATGGCTACACCTTC	CASSVMGQGFYGYTF
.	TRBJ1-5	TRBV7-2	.	TGTGCCAGCAGCTTATTTTTGGGGGATCAGCCCCAGCATTTT	CASSLFLGDQPQHF
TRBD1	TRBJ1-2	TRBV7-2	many	TGTGCCAGCAGCTTCGGACAGGGTAGGAATGGCTACACCTTC	CASSFGQGRNGYTF